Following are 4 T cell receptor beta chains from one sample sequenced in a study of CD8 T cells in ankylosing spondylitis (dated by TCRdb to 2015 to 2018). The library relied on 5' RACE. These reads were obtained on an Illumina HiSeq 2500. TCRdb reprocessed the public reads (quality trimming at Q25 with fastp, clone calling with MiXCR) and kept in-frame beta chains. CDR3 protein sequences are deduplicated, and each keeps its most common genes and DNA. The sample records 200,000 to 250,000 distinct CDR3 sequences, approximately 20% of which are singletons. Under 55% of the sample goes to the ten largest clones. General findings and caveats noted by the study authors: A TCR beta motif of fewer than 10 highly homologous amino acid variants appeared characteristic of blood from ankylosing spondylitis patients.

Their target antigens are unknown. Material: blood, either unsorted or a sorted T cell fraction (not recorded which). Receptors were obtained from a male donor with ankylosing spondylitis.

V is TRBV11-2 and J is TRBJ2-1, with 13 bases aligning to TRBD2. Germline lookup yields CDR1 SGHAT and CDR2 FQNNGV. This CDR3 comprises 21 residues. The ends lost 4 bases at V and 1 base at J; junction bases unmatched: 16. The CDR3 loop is CASSSYINPRTSGSSYNEQFF. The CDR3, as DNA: TGTGCCAGCAGCTCCTATATTAATCCCAGGACTAGCGGGAGTTCCTACAATGAGCAGTTCTTC.

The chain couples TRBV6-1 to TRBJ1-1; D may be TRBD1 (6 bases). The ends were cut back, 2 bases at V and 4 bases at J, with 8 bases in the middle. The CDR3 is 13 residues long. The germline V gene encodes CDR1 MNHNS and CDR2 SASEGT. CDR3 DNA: TGTGCCAGCAGTGAACCGGACAGCACTGAAGCTTTCTTT. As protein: CASSEPDSTEAFF.

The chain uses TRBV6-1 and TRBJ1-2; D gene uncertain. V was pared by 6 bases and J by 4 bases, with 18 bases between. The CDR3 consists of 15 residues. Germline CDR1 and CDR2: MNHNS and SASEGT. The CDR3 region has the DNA TGTGCCAGCAGCACTGAGGAAGGGCTAGCCTATGGCTACACCTTC. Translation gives CASSTEEGLAYGYTF.

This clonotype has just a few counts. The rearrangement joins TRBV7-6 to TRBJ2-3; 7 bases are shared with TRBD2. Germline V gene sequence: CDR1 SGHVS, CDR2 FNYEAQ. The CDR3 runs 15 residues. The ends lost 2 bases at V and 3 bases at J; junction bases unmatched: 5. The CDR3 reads CASSLYGGLTDTQYF. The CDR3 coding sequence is TGTGCCAGCAGCTTATACGGGGGGTTAACAGATACGCAGTATTTT.